The present TCR beta chain was sequenced within a study of shared T cell receptors in the human thymus. V was trimmed by 5 bases and J by 5 bases, leaving 18 bases between them. CDR3 size: 15 residues. Looked up from germline, CDR1 is LNHDA and CDR2 is SQIVND (reference sequence). Sequencing was performed with immunoSEQ multiplex PCR; in TCRdb, only in-frame clones are kept and a portion is missing. Among about 660,000 clones listed, over 75% were seen once. This sample also appeared in a second study, on human thymus T cells. That source adds: The donor group consisted of healthy Finnish infants who were having corrective surgery for congenital heart defects. During corrective heart surgery, resections were taken, and the thymus tissue came from them. Usage of V and J genes appeared biased in thymic and blood repertoires. What related research reported was that thymic repertoires overlapped highly among unrelated individuals.

The sequencing input was thymocytes. The source of this sequence is a boy less than two years old with a congenital heart defect. The chain uses TRBV19 and TRBJ1-2; the D is unclear. Here the CDR3 DNA reads TGTGCCAGTAGTCGAAAGGAGGACGGACTATATGGCTACACCTTC. Translation: CASSRKEDGLYGYTF.